This entry is about one T cell receptor (beta chain). This clonotype was seen a handful of times. It has no known antigen specificity. No base qualities exist here, and no much larger clone lies one base off it. The sample comes from a study of T cells after yellow fever vaccination (dated by TCRdb to about 2019). For context, the study as a whole: The SMART-Seq v4 Ultra Low Input RNA kit was used to prepare libraries from fractions with low cell numbers. Bulk TCR alpha and beta repertoires were sequenced longitudinally to track T-cell clones before and after primary and booster YFV17D yellow fever vaccination. Two healthy male donors made up the cohort, one aged 18 to 29 years and the other aged 30 to 40 years. Blood was collected at multiple timepoints before and after primary and secondary immunization, and bulk PBMC replicates and cell subsets were isolated. Broad study findings and their caveats: A small fraction of clonotypes showed up in both the CD4 and CD8 compartments, probably as a result of convergent recombination. Because only two donors were included in the study, the extent to which the findings can be generalized is limited. Most clones expanded after primary vaccination (around 96% of CD4 and 80% to 90% of CD8) were re-detected after the booster, suggesting that broad memory maintenance occurred. The secondary T-cell response was weaker than the primary response but faster, peaking on day 5 instead of day 15. FACS-sorted repertoires could contain abundant contaminating clonotypes from the bulk population, so computational filtering was required.

Reading the label with the study, this specimen's treatment or condition is: live attenuated yellow fever vaccine strain. PBMCs were isolated from peripheral blood using a standard Ficoll-Paque protocol. Dynabeads CD4 and CD8 positive selection kits were used to isolate CD4 and CD8 T-cell fractions. TriZol was used to extract RNA from bulk PBMCs, from CD4 and CD8 fractions, and from dextramer-positive and dextramer-negative fractions. V was cut back by 4 bases and J by 3 bases, leaving a gap of 10 bases between them. Per the germline V gene, SGHTA is the CDR1 and FQGNSA is the CDR2. Its CDR3 holds 13 amino acids, cysteine through phenylalanine. Solely the CDR3 DNA is kept, with 39 bases framed from the first base. The listed sequencing device is Illumina NovaSeq 6000. Synthesis of TCR cDNA relied on 5'RACE template switching, a step that introduced a universal primer site along with unique molecular identifiers. Priming for cDNA synthesis came from both the TCR alpha and TCR beta constant segments. Library amplification used two PCR steps, and the second PCR step added sample barcodes and sequencing adapters. Sequencing of libraries was done on Illumina HiSeq 2500 (2x100 bp) or NovaSeq (2x150 bp). The authors' pipeline ran thus. Reads were demultiplexed and collapsed into UMI consensus sequences with MIGEC, and V(D)J alignment was performed with MiXCR. Clonotypes responding to the vaccine were identified with edgeR on replicate PBMC samples, with the criteria of FDR below 0.01 and a log2 fold change above 5 up to day 15. Bulk clonotypes were assigned CD4 or CD8 identity according to which sequenced CD4 or CD8 repertoire held them at higher abundance. TCRdb reprocessed the public reads (quality trimming at Q25 with fastp, clone calling with MiXCR) and kept in-frame beta chains. For every CDR3 protein sequence, its rows merge into one entry that carries the most common genes and DNA. TCRdb assigned the V and J calls; the authors' analysis was not used. The sample table records about 320,000 distinct CDR3 sequences; 9.5% to 12% of these occur just once. About 3% of the sample is taken by the ten largest.

This TCR was recovered from a young man who received the YFV17D yellow fever vaccine. Here the sequenced sample was CD4+ T cells sorted from PBMCs, taken 45 days after the yellow fever booster vaccination. This chain joins TRBV7-2 to TRBJ2-7; TRBD2 is perhaps the D gene, given 6 matching bases. The CDR3 region reads CASSWAGIYEQYF. The nucleotides read TGTGCCAGCAGCTGGGCGGGAATCTACGAGCAGTACTTC.